This TCR beta chain was captured by sequencing in a study of CD8 T cells in Susac syndrome. Across the whole study: Blood was drawn from patients with Susac syndrome. At that point, they were therapy-naive, on corticosteroids, or on intravenous immunoglobulin alone.

Reverse transcription of roughly 0.45 to 1 ug RNA used random hexamers. MiXCR, applied by TCRdb to the immunoSEQ multiplex PCR reads, yields one record per CDR3 protein. The sample lists under 200,000 distinct CDR3 sequences; roughly 95% were seen once. Trimming removed 4 bases from V and 6 bases from J; junction bases left unmatched: 6. Germline CDR1 reads SGDLS; CDR2 reads YYNGEE. This CDR3 comprises 14 residues. The genes are TRBV9 and TRBJ2-2; the match to TRBD2 covers 7 bases. The source is a human donor with Susac syndrome. Sequencing was done on a sample of CD4+ T cells from PBMCs. This CDR3 reads CASSHRTSAGELFF. CDR3 nucleotide sequence: TGTGCCAGCAGCCATAGAACTAGCGCCGGGGAGCTGTTTTTT.